This T cell receptor (beta chain) emerged from a study of T cells in Graves' hyperthyroidism and ophthalmopathy. For the study at large: The blood sample was taken at first diagnosis, before treatment began. Regarding the study as a whole: Researchers found most expanded thyroid clonotypes above 0.001 in blood as well.

Thyroid ultrasound, orbital computed tomography, clinical symptoms, and serum thyroxine and TRAb underpinned diagnoses. V lost 0 bases and J 4 bases, leaving 9 bases between the germline ends. This CDR3 comprises 14 residues. Germline lookup yields CDR1 SEHNR and CDR2 FQNEAQ (reference sequence). The TCR beta CDR3 regions underwent amplification using RNA transcripts as the source. The study used the HTBI primer set for a first-round RT-PCR of the TCR CDR3. TCRdb used MiXCR to reprocess the multiplex PCR reads, holding one entry per CDR3 protein. The repertoire consists of 300,000 to 400,000 distinct CDR3 sequences, with 21% occurring once and the leading ten covering around half. About this clonotype itself: Its antigen is undetermined.

The chain uses TRBV7-9 and TRBJ1-2; D might be TRBD1 (5 bases). This TCR was sampled from a woman aged 45-65 years with Graves' hyperthyroidism. The sequencing sample was made of blood. CDR3: CASSLAGRAYGYTF. CDR3 nucleotide sequence: TGTGCCAGCAGCTTAGCGGGCAGGGCCTATGGCTACACCTTC.